Below, 30 T cell receptor beta chains from the same sample are listed, as sequenced in a study of blood T cell repertoires in COVID-19. Data came from immunoSEQ multiplex PCR; TCRdb stores just in-frame clones and leaves some out. The table records under 350,000 clones, about 85% of them present only once. Material: peripheral blood. The receptors originated from a man in his late teens or twenties with active or convalescent COVID-19.

The chain carries TRBV11-3 and TRBJ2-3; 12 nucleotides line up with TRBD2. V gave up 1 base and J gave up 3 bases; unmatched junction bases: 5. The CDR3 has 17 residues. From germline, CDR1 is SGHNT and CDR2 YENEEA. The CDR3 region is CASSLAILAGGTDTQYF. DNA of the CDR3: TGTGCCAGCAGCTTAGCTATACTAGCGGGAGGAACAGATACGCAGTATTTT.

This sequence joins TRBV29-1 and TRBJ2-7, with D perhaps matching TRBD2 (6 bases). This CDR3 has 13 amino acids. V was shortened by 6 bases and J by 2 bases, with 14 bases between the two germline ends. Germline CDR1 and CDR2: SQVTM and ANQGSEA. The CDR3 spells CSVRDSGPYEQYF. The CDR3 DNA sequence: TGCAGCGTCCGGGATAGCGGTCCCTACGAGCAGTACTTC.

This clone was observed a single time. The chain joins TRBV5-6 to TRBJ1-2; D remains ambiguous. The CDR3 spans 16 residues. Germline assignment: CDR1 SGHDT and CDR2 YYEEEE. V lost 0 bases and J lost 3, with 15 bases in between. The CDR3 coding sequence is TGTGCCAGCAGCTTGGGATTACAGAGTAATGACTATGGCTACACCTTC. Residues: CASSLGLQSNDYGYTF.

The genes are TRBV7-3 and TRBJ2-5, with D possibly TRBD1 on 6 matching bases. V dropped 5 bases and J dropped 5 bases, with 24 bases sitting between them. The germline CDR1 and CDR2 sequences are SGHTA and FQGTGA. The CDR3 sequence is 17 residues long. CDR3 residues: CASSALPRTDGRETQYF. The CDR3 DNA is TGTGCCAGCAGCGCCCTTCCGCGGACAGACGGGCGGGAGACCCAGTACTTC.

CDR3 nucleotide sequence: TGTGCCAGCAGCTTAGTTGGGACTAGCGGGAGTTTTGAGCAGTTCTTC. Protein: CASSLVGTSGSFEQFF. J is TRBJ2-1 and V is TRBV11-3, with 14 bases matching TRBD2. Germline values: CDR1 SGHNT, CDR2 YENEEA. V lost 1 base to trimming and J lost 9 bases; unmatched junction nucleotides: 5. This CDR3 is 16 amino acids long. The full variable domain, its missing parts supplied by reference TRBV11-3 and TRBJ2-1, is EAGVVQSPRYKIIEKKQPVAFWCNPISGHNTLYWYLQNLGQGPELLIRYENEEAVDDSQLPKDRFSAERLKGVDSTLKIQPAELGDSAVYLCASSLVGTSGSFEQFFGPGTRLTVL.

This CDR3 is CSVESTLTKGGDTQYF. DNA of the CDR3: TGCAGCGTTGAAAGTACGCTCACTAAGGGAGGGGATACGCAGTATTTT. J is TRBJ2-3 and V is TRBV29-1; 7 nucleotides line up with TRBD2. The CDR3 extends over 16 amino acids. The V gene end was trimmed by 2 bases and the J gene end by 6 bases; junction bases not matched to a gene: 14. Germline V lookup: CDR1 SQVTM, CDR2 ANQGSEA.

The chain has TRBV10-2 and TRBJ2-7; 13 bases agree with TRBD2. The V gene end was trimmed by 6 bases and the J gene end by 3 bases; junction bases not matched to a gene: 5. Looked up from germline, CDR1 is WSHSY and CDR2 is SAAADI. The CDR3 contains 15 residues. CDR3 bases: TGCGCCAGCAGACTAGCGGGAGGGACGATCTACGAGCAGTACTTC. Its translation is CASRLAGGTIYEQYF.

The chain couples TRBV6-1 to TRBJ1-1, with 9 bases aligning to TRBD1. Per germline, CDR1 MNHNS and CDR2 SASEGT. V gave up 2 bases and J gave up 4 bases; unmatched junction bases: 5. This CDR3 comprises 15 residues. This CDR3 is CASSEIGQGSTEAFF. The CDR3 coding sequence is TGTGCCAGCAGTGAAATTGGACAGGGGAGCACTGAAGCTTTCTTT.

The gene calls are TRBV9 and TRBJ2-5; 8 bases map to TRBD2. Germline V gene sequence: CDR1 SGDLS, CDR2 YYNGEE. This CDR3 is built from 15 residues. V shed 1 base, J shed 5 bases, and the junction held 7 bases outside the gene matches. The CDR3: CASSVMAGGFETQYF. The CDR3 region has the DNA TGTGCCAGCAGCGTAATGGCGGGAGGTTTTGAGACCCAGTACTTC.

This chain joins TRBV5-1 and TRBJ2-7; 14 bases are shared with TRBD2. CDR3 length equals 19 residues. Germline V gene data show CDR1 as SGHRS and CDR2 as YFSETQ. The ends lost 3 bases at V and 5 bases at J; junction bases unmatched: 16. CDR3 sequence reads: CASSWGAFPGLAGENEQYF. The CDR3 nucleotides read TGCGCCAGCAGCTGGGGGGCTTTTCCGGGACTAGCGGGAGAGAACGAGCAGTACTTC.

The chain carries TRBV6-5 and TRBJ1-6; TRBD1 is a possible D gene (5 bases). CDR1 is MNHEY, CDR2 SVGAGI, per germline. The length of the CDR3 is 15 residues. With 0 bases removed from V and 7 bases from J, the gap between germline ends came to 10 bases. The CDR3 coding sequence is TGTGCCAGCAGTTACTCAGGGGTTGGGAATTCACCCCTCCACTTT. Translating gives CASSYSGVGNSPLHF.

This clone was found a few times. The chain combines TRBV6-5 with TRBJ2-7, with D unclear. V lost 8 bases to trimming and J lost 4 bases, with 12 bases between them. The CDR3 extends over 12 amino acids. Germline CDR1 reads MNHEY; CDR2 reads SVGAGI. CDR3 nucleotide sequence: TGTGCCAGCTCAGACGGGTCTTACGAGCAGTACTTC. This gives the protein CASSDGSYEQYF.

V is TRBV5-5 and J is TRBJ1-5, with 10 bases fitting TRBD1. CDR1 is SGHKS, CDR2 YYEKEE, per germline (reference sequence). V lost 2 bases to trimming and J lost 1 base; unmatched junction nucleotides: 3. This CDR3 has 16 residues. In DNA form, the CDR3 reads TGTGCCAGCAGCTTTCGACAGGGGGCAAGCAATCAGCCCCAGCATTTT. This codes for CASSFRQGASNQPQHF.

The CDR3 sequence: CASSKVREYRGNEQFF. The CDR3 DNA is TGTGCCAGCAGCAAAGTGAGAGAATACAGGGGCAATGAGCAGTTCTTC. The gene calls are TRBV21-1 and TRBJ2-1; the tabulated D call, TRBD1, remains unverified against the DNA. TRBV21-1 is listed as a pseudogene. This CDR3 comprises 16 residues.

This clone has just one count. This chain connects TRBV16 to TRBJ1-4, with D maybe TRBD1 (6 bases). This CDR3 comprises 14 residues. CDR1 and CDR2 (germline): KGHSY, FQNENV. V lost 5 bases and J lost 7, with 14 bases in between. CDR3 DNA sequence: TGTGCCAGCAGCTTTGACAGGCGCTTTGAAAAACTGTTTTTT. As protein: CASSFDRRFEKLFF.

This rearrangement joins TRBV5-1 to TRBJ2-3, with D maybe TRBD2 (7 bases). This CDR3 has 16 residues. Germline lookup yields CDR1 SGHRS and CDR2 YFSETQ. Trimming took 5 bases from V and 0 from J, leaving 16 bases between them. DNA for the CDR3: TGCGCCAGCAGGGCGGGCGGGGGCCCCAGCACAGATACGCAGTATTTT. It encodes CASRAGGGPSTDTQYF.

In its sample, this clone was seen once. The chain carries TRBV7-9 and TRBJ1-2; 7 bases agree with TRBD1. The germline CDR1 and CDR2 sequences are SEHNR and FQNEAQ (reference sequence). This CDR3 comprises 12 residues. V dropped 3 bases and J dropped 7; count of bases not matched to a gene: 2. The CDR3 here is CASSLTGFGYTF. The CDR3 nucleotides are TGTGCCAGCAGCTTGACAGGGTTTGGCTACACCTTC.

The table lists this clone with a count of one. The rearrangement uses TRBV5-1 and TRBJ2-7; TRBD1 matches at 9 bases. The J segment lost 4 bases and the V segment lost 0 bases, leaving 5 bases of the junction unmatched. The CDR3 has 15 residues. CDR1 and CDR2 from the germline V gene are SGHRS and YFSETQ. CDR3 in DNA: TGCGCCAGCAGCTTGGGATGGGACAGGGCTTACGAGCAGTACTTC. It yields the protein CASSLGWDRAYEQYF.

This chain links TRBV4-3 with TRBJ2-3; 7 bases are a match to TRBD2. This CDR3 spans 16 amino acids. V shed 0 bases, J shed 2 bases, and the junction held 5 bases outside the gene matches. Germline-derived CDR1 and CDR2 are LGHNA and YSLEER. CDR3 residues: CASSQEASGFTDTQYF. CDR3 nucleotides: TGCGCCAGCAGCCAAGAGGCTAGCGGATTCACAGATACGCAGTATTTT.

The V and J genes are TRBV30 and TRBJ1-4, with no clear D. Germline V lookup: CDR1 GTSNPN, CDR2 SVGIG (reference sequence). The CDR3 extends over 13 amino acids. V was trimmed by 2 bases and J by 8 bases, leaving 12 bases between them. The CDR3 spells CAWSQGPGEKLFF. The CDR3 nucleotides are TGTGCCTGGAGTCAAGGGCCGGGGGAAAAACTGTTTTTT. The entire variable domain, with the rest obtained from reference TRBV30 and TRBJ1-4, is as follows: SQTIHQWPATLVQPVGSPLSLECTVEGTSNPNLYWYRQAAGRGLQLLFYSVGIGQISSEVPQNLSASRPQDRQFILSSKKLLLSDSGFYLCAWSQGPGEKLFFGSGTQLSVL.

This clone was seen once. The chain carries TRBV4-2 and TRBJ2-7, with a tentative D call TRBD2 (7 bases). From germline, CDR1 is LGHNA and CDR2 YNFKEQ. The ends were cut back, 4 bases at V and 5 bases at J, with 15 bases in the middle. This CDR3 has 14 residues. In nucleotides, the CDR3 is TGTGCCAGCAGCCCCGGGGGGCATGGTGACGAGCAGTACTTC. Amino acid sequence: CASSPGGHGDEQYF.

The chain recombines TRBV5-6 with TRBJ2-7; 9 bases are a match to TRBD2. The germline V gene encodes CDR1 SGHDT and CDR2 YYEEEE. The CDR3 has 14 residues. Trimming took 2 bases from V and 5 from J; bases not matched to a gene: 5. The CDR3 region has the DNA TGTGCCAGCAGCTTATTGACTAGCGGCGACGAGCAGTACTTC. Its protein product is CASSLLTSGDEQYF.

This chain connects TRBV30 to TRBJ1-1; D is unclear. The V gene's germline CDR1 is GTSNPN and CDR2 SVGIG (reference sequence). This CDR3 spans 12 amino acids. The V end lost 8 bases, the J end lost 1 base, and 11 bases lay between the germline ends. The CDR3 DNA reads as TGTGCCGTGGGGAGGGAGAACACTGAAGCTTTCTTT. Residues: CAVGRENTEAFF.

This clone was counted between two and nine times. The chain links TRBV7-9 to TRBJ2-5; TRBD1 matches at 9 bases. This CDR3 region has 14 residues. From germline, CDR1 is SEHNR and CDR2 FQNEAQ (reference sequence). The junction had 4 bases not matched to a gene; V was cut back by 4 bases and J by 4 bases. The CDR3 sequence: CASSSGTGTETQYF. CDR3 DNA: TGTGCCAGCAGCTCCGGGACAGGGACAGAGACCCAGTACTTC.

The chain is built from TRBV4-1 and TRBJ2-1, with 12 bases lining up with TRBD2. Trimming at V came to 6 bases and at J to 7 bases, leaving 7 bases not matched to a gene. From germline, CDR1 is MGHRA and CDR2 YSYEKL. This CDR3 region has 15 residues. The CDR3 DNA follows: TGCGCCAGCAGGCAACTAGCGGGGGGCATGAATGAGCAGTTCTTC. Protein sequence: CASRQLAGGMNEQFF.

The chain uses TRBV20-1 and TRBJ2-7; 8 nucleotides line up with TRBD2. The CDR3 extends over 13 amino acids. Germline V lookup: CDR1 DFQATT, CDR2 SNEGSKA (reference sequence). J gave up 9 bases and V 3 bases, and 10 bases lay outside the gene matches. As DNA, the CDR3 is TGCAGTGCTAGTTCCGGGAGGGCCGTGGGGCAGTACTTC. Amino acids: CSASSGRAVGQYF.

The chain has TRBV18 and TRBJ2-7, with D tentatively TRBD2 (6 bases). Germline loops: CDR1 KGHSH, CDR2 LQKENI. V was shortened by 2 bases and J by 4 bases, with 12 bases between the two germline ends. The CDR3 has 14 residues. CDR3 nucleotides: TGTGCCAGCTCACCAGGAGGGGTAGGGTACGAGCAGTACTTC. Its protein is CASSPGGVGYEQYF. Based on the CDR3 plus reference TRBV18 and TRBJ2-7, the full variable domain is NAGVMQNPRHLVRRRGQEARLRCSPMKGHSHVYWYRQLPEEGLKFMVYLQKENIIDESGMPKERFSAEFPKEGPSILRIQQVVRGDSAAYFCASSPGGVGYEQYFGPGTRLTVT.

The chain uses TRBV5-1 and TRBJ2-5; TRBD1 matches 8 bases. The CDR3 is 15 amino acids. Germline CDR1 SGHRS, CDR2 YFSETQ. J was trimmed by 2 bases and V by 3 bases; bases with no gene match: 6. DNA for the CDR3: TGCGCCAGCAGCTCGCAAACAGGGGGTCAAGAGACCCAGTACTTC. Its translation is CASSSQTGGQETQYF.

The V and J genes are TRBV15 and TRBJ1-5, with TRBD1 matching over 7 bases. Germline values: CDR1 LNHNV, CDR2 YYDKDF (reference sequence). The CDR3 contains 15 residues. The ends lost 6 bases at V and 5 bases at J; junction bases unmatched: 10. The CDR3 sequence is CATSPQGMGHQPQHF. CDR3 sequence (DNA): TGTGCCACCAGTCCACAGGGGATGGGGCATCAGCCCCAGCATTTT.

The chain joins TRBV6-1 to TRBJ1-1, with D possibly TRBD1 on 5 matching bases. The CDR3 is made up of 14 amino acids. Trimming left V 2 bases short and J 0 bases short, with 7 bases between. In germline, CDR1 is MNHNS, CDR2 SASEGT. DNA of the CDR3: TGTGCCAGCAGTGAACGGGGGGTGAACACTGAAGCTTTCTTT. This encodes CASSERGVNTEAFF.